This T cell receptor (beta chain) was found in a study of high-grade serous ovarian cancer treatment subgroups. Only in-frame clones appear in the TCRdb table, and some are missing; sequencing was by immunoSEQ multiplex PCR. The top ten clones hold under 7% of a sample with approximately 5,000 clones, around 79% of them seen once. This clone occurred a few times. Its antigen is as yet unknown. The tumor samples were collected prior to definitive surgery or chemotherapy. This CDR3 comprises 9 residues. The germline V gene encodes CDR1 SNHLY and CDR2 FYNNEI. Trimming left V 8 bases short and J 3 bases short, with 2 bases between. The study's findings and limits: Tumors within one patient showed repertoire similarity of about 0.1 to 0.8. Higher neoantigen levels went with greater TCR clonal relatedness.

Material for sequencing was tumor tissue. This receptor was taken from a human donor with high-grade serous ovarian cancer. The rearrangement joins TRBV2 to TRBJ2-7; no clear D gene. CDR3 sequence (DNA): TGTGCCAGCCACTACGAGCAGTACTTC. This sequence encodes CASHYEQYF. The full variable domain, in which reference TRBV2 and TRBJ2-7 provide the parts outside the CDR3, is EPEVTQTPSHQVTQMGQEVILRCVPISNHLYFYWYRQILGQKVEFLVSFYNNEISEKSEIFDDQFSVERPDGSNFTLKIRSTKLEDSAMYFCASHYEQYFGPGTRLTVT.